Below, 20 T cell receptor beta chains from the same sample are listed, as sequenced in a study of regulatory T cells in long-lasting Graves disease. Combining iRepertoire HTBI primers with Arm-PCR of CDR3 regions, the authors built TCR beta libraries. TCRdb called the multiplex PCR reads again in MiXCR, with one record for every CDR3 protein. This table has approximately 480,000 distinct CDR3 sequences, roughly 17% appearing once. Described time point: newly diagnosed GD, antithyroid drugs for less than 3 months. Generation of the TCR library employed RNA extracted from PBMCs. The sample was also reused in another study, on T cells in Graves' hyperthyroidism and ophthalmopathy.

The sample in question was peripheral blood mononuclear cells (PBMCs), obtained at new diagnosis, from a patient treated with antithyroid drugs. The receptors here all came from a man aged 35 to 55 with Graves disease.

This clonotype was observed a handful of times. The chain has TRBV19 and TRBJ2-3; possibly TRBD1 for D (6 bases). The CDR3 length is 19 residues. Germline loops: CDR1 LNHDA, CDR2 SQIVND (reference sequence). The V gene lost 4 bases and the J gene lost 0 bases, with 23 bases spanning the gap. The chain's CDR3 is CASSTTFGGPTHSTDTQYF. In nucleotides, the CDR3 is TGTGCCAGTAGTACAACGTTTGGGGGCCCAACACATAGCACAGATACGCAGTATTTT.

V is TRBV20-1 and J is TRBJ2-2; 9 nucleotides match TRBD2. CDR3 length: 13 residues. From germline, CDR1 is DFQATT and CDR2 SNEGSKA (reference sequence). After removal of 6 bases from V and 6 bases from J, the junction contained 5 bases not matched to a gene. The CDR3 spells CSARSGSAGELFF. CDR3 DNA sequence: TGCAGTGCCCGTAGCGGGAGCGCCGGGGAGCTGTTTTTT.

This chain links TRBV7-3 with TRBJ1-6, with 12 bases fitting TRBD1. The junction had 5 bases not matched to a gene; V was cut back by 1 base and J by 10 bases. The CDR3 totals 16 residues. Germline CDR1 and CDR2: SGHTA and FQGTGA. This CDR3 is CASSLKGQGARSPLHF. The CDR3 region has the DNA TGTGCCAGCAGCTTAAAGGGACAGGGGGCGCGGTCACCCCTCCACTTT. The whole variable domain, remainder taken from reference TRBV7-3 and TRBJ1-6, is GAGVSQTPSNKVTEKGKYVELRCDPISGHTALYWYRQSLGQGPEFLIYFQGTGAADDSGLPNDRFFAVRPEGSVSTLKIQRTERGDSAVYLCASSLKGQGARSPLHFGNGTRLTVT.

In this sample, this clonotype turned up many times. The genes are TRBV20-1 and TRBJ1-6; D possibly corresponds to TRBD1 (5 bases). V lost 2 bases and J lost 0, with 11 bases in between. The CDR3 is made up of 16 amino acids. CDR1 is DFQATT and CDR2 is SNEGSKA in the germline V gene (reference sequence). The CDR3 sequence: CSARQGSLSYNSPLHF. The CDR3 DNA sequence: TGCAGTGCTAGACAGGGTTCCCTCTCCTATAATTCACCCCTCCACTTT.

As to this clonotype: With a much larger clone just one base away, this may be a read error. Since no conserved phenylalanine or tryptophan closes the CDR3, a read error is the likely cause. DNA of the CDR3: TGCAGCGGGGCCCCCGGTCGGCATGAGCAGTTCCTC. The encoded protein is CSGAPGRHEQFL. The chain joins TRBV29-1 to TRBJ2-1; D is unclear. The CDR3 runs to 12 residues. Trimming took 7 bases from V and 8 from J, leaving 15 bases between them. Germline CDR1 reads SQVTM; CDR2 reads ANQGSEA.

Regarding this clonotype: A much larger clone differs by one base, so this may be a read error. The chain combines TRBV20-1 with TRBJ1-2; TRBD1 is a possible D gene (5 bases). Germline assignment: CDR1 DFQATT and CDR2 SNEGSKA (reference sequence). The CDR3 spans 11 residues. The CDR3: CNLGPNYGYTF. CDR3 nucleotides: TGCAACCTGGGACCTAACTATGGCTACACCTTC.

The chain combines TRBV20-1 with TRBJ2-3, with TRBD2 matching 9 bases. This CDR3 is built from 17 residues. Germline V CDR1 and CDR2: DFQATT, SNEGSKA (reference sequence). J lost 5 bases, V lost 5 bases, and 17 bases had no gene match. As DNA, the CDR3 is TGCAGTGCTTCTAGCGGGACCACGTCCCTTCGAGGAGATACGCAGTATTTT. Translated: CSASSGTTSLRGDTQYF.

This clonotype was recorded at least ten times. The V gene is TRBV12-3 or TRBV12-4, the J gene TRBJ2-1; 9 bases agree with TRBD2. The length of the CDR3 is 13 residues. Trimming removed 5 bases from V and 8 bases from J; junction bases left unmatched: 4. CDR3 DNA sequence: TGTGCCAGCAGTCTGACTAGCGGTGATGAGCAGTTCTTC. Amino acids: CASSLTSGDEQFF.

The rearrangement links TRBV9 to TRBJ2-7, with a weak D call TRBD2 (6 bases). CDR3 length: 12 amino acids. V was cut by 3 bases and J by 6 bases, with 10 bases left in between. CDR1 is SGDLS, CDR2 YYNGEE, per germline. CDR3 coding DNA: TGTGCCAGCAGCGCGGAGGGGAGCGAGCAGTACTTC. It specifies CASSAEGSEQYF. Drawing the rest from reference TRBV9 and TRBJ2-7, the complete variable domain is DSGVTQTPKHLITATGQRVTLRCSPRSGDLSVYWYQQSLDQGLQFLIQYYNGEERAKGNILERFSAQQFPDLHSELNLSSLELGDSALYFCASSAEGSEQYFGPGTRLTVT.

This clonotype was observed a few times. This chain uses TRBV20-1 with TRBJ2-3, with TRBD2 identical over 10 bases. The CDR3 spans 14 residues. V dropped 6 bases and J dropped 1; count of bases not matched to a gene: 4. Germline-derived CDR1 and CDR2 are DFQATT and SNEGSKA (reference sequence). CDR3 nucleotides: TGCAGTGCCGCCACTAGCGGGGGCACAGATACGCAGTATTTT. This sequence encodes CSAATSGGTDTQYF.

This clonotype occurred many times. This chain links TRBV28 with TRBJ2-3; D might be TRBD2 (6 bases). The CDR3 runs 15 residues. Germline loops: CDR1 MDHEN, CDR2 SYDVKM. V was cut by 6 bases and J by 4 bases, with 17 bases left in between. The chain's CDR3 is CASSHGDSPPDTQYF. CDR3 nucleotide sequence: TGTGCCAGCAGCCATGGGGACTCTCCACCAGATACGCAGTATTTT.

In this sample, this clonotype turned up a few times. The chain is built from TRBV5-1 and TRBJ2-3, with unresolved D. Germline V gives CDR1 SGHRS, CDR2 YFSETQ. V was shortened by 1 base and J by 1 base, with 7 bases between the two germline ends. The CDR3 spans 14 residues. The CDR3 coding sequence is TGCGCCAGCAGCTTGACTGCCCGCACAGATACGCAGTATTTT. Its protein is CASSLTARTDTQYF.

To note about this clonotype: The DNA is left out, because the CDR3 cannot be placed on it with certainty; the CDR3 is given as TCRdb lists it. This chain links TRBV5-1 with TRBJ1-1; TRBD1, the D gene given by the table, was not confirmed from the DNA. The germline CDR1 and CDR2 sequences are SGHRS and YFSETQ. The CDR3 comprises 24 residues, both ends counted. CDR3 loop: CASTNQTSMYLCASSSAPNTEAFF.

The rearrangement joins TRBV30 to TRBJ2-1; D gene unclear. Germline V gives CDR1 GTSNPN, CDR2 SVGIG (reference sequence). This CDR3 region has 12 residues. The V end lost 2 bases, the J end lost 9 bases, and 11 bases lay between the germline ends. CDR3 amino acids: CAWSFTNGEQFF. In DNA, the CDR3 is TGTGCCTGGAGTTTCACCAACGGTGAGCAGTTCTTC. The complete variable domain, with remaining parts taken from reference TRBV30 and TRBJ2-1, reads SQTIHQWPATLVQPVGSPLSLECTVEGTSNPNLYWYRQAAGRGLQLLFYSVGIGQISSEVPQNLSASRPQDRQFILSSKKLLLSDSGFYLCAWSFTNGEQFFGPGTRLTVL.

This clonotype has a count of ten or more. The chain carries TRBV27 and TRBJ2-3; TRBD2 matches at 9 bases. Germline V gene data show CDR1 as MNHEY and CDR2 as SMNVEV (reference sequence). The CDR3 has 18 residues. After removal of 1 base from V and 2 bases from J, the junction contained 10 bases not matched to a gene. The CDR3 reads CASSLLPLREGHTDTQYF. Here the CDR3 DNA reads TGTGCCAGCAGTTTATTGCCTTTGCGGGAGGGCCACACAGATACGCAGTATTTT.

This clonotype showed up many times. The J gene is TRBJ2-5, the V gene TRBV20-1; D is unclear. This CDR3 is 13 amino acids long. The germline gives CDR1 DFQATT, CDR2 SNEGSKA (reference sequence). Trimming cost V 0 bases and J 7 bases, with 12 bases left between them. CDR3 in DNA: TGCAGTGCTAGAGATGCGGAGATGGGGACCCAGTACTTC. Protein: CSARDAEMGTQYF.

This clonotype occurred a few times. The chain couples TRBV7-2 to TRBJ2-3; D call uncertain. V dropped 6 bases and J dropped 3 bases, with 10 bases sitting between them. Germline assignment: CDR1 SGHTA and CDR2 FQGNSA. This CDR3 region has 13 residues. Written as DNA, the CDR3 is TGTGCCAGCAGTTTTACAGTGACAGATACGCAGTATTTT. Translating gives CASSFTVTDTQYF.

This clonotype was counted many times. The V and J genes are TRBV12-3 or TRBV12-4 and TRBJ2-7; D is uncertain. The V and J ends lost 4 bases and 5 bases respectively, with 18 bases between them. CDR3 size: 15 residues. The CDR3 sequence: CASSSRRTELNEQYF. Here the CDR3 DNA reads TGTGCCAGCAGTTCCCGCCGGACCGAGCTCAACGAGCAGTACTTC.

The sample holds many counts of this clonotype. The rearrangement links TRBV7-6 to TRBJ1-1, with D possibly TRBD1 on 5 matching bases. V lost 1 base to trimming and J lost 3 bases, with 9 bases between them. The CDR3 spans 14 residues. The germline V gene encodes CDR1 SGHVS and CDR2 FNYEAQ. The CDR3 sequence is CASSLGRGDTEAFF. The CDR3 DNA sequence: TGTGCCAGCAGCTTAGGACGGGGGGACACTGAAGCTTTCTTT.

The chain uses TRBV14 and TRBJ2-1; 7 bases are shared with TRBD1. CDR3 size: 18 residues. CDR1 and CDR2 (germline): SGHDN, FVKESK. The V and J ends lost 0 bases and 0 bases, in that order; junction bases with no gene match: 8. As DNA, the CDR3 is TGTGCCAGCAGCCAAGATCGGCAGGGGGTACGCTCCTACAATGAGCAGTTCTTC. Encoded protein: CASSQDRQGVRSYNEQFF.